This T cell receptor (beta chain) was obtained from a study of cytomegalovirus exposure and HLA in healthy donors (dated by TCRdb to 2015 to 2018). General notes on the study: In an earlier analysis of under 750 of the donors, around 300 Gb of sequence data and 117 million unique TCR beta sequences from about 180 million T cells were reported. The study aimed to test whether cataloging public T cell receptors could reveal signatures of past pathogen exposure. The genetic ancestry cluster associated with self-reported Caucasian donors included over 65% of the 300 to 400 genotyped donors. Genome-wide SNP genotypes for about 55% of the 666 donors were used in a later genetic analysis, which treated that subset as a discovery cohort. The number of typed donors differed by locus: about 629-630 for A, B, C, DRB1 and DQB1; 500 to 550 for DQA1; approximately 600 for DPA1; and approximately 450 for DPB1. Donor age, sex, ethnicity and CMV serostatus were collected together with the repertoire data. The study combined high-throughput TCR immunosequencing, statistical association of individual TCRs with disease status, and machine learning to predict cytomegalovirus infection status. The study used immunosequencing to profile the T cell repertoires of some 600 subjects and linked those repertoires to cytomegalovirus serostatus. Every discovery cohort repertoire had been produced on one sequencing platform. Across 398 genotyped donors of the cohort, an average of roughly 250,000 unique TCR beta nucleotide sequences per donor were sequenced, and approximately 19% of those sequences were non-productive. Rather than using new phenotypic data, the later analysis identified candidate immune exposures from TCR beta sequences and from how often those sequences occurred across donors. Because of strong linkage in the cohort, roughly five DR-DQ haplotypes were treated as single units for association and clustering. An earlier analysis of several hundred of the donors applied high-throughput TCR beta sequencing to assess whether each TCR beta V gene segment acted as functional or pseudogenic. HLA typing included class I and class II loci at four-digit resolution. Roughly 300 gigabases of sequencing data and around 85 million unique TCR sequences made up an early release that covered under 750 HLA-typed donors. A later analysis re-examined previously published TCR beta repertoires from about 670 donors and added high-resolution HLA genotyping to investigate patterns of TCR occurrence. Along with the approximately 700-subject first cohort, a separate validation cohort of over 90 different subjects was used.

What the research found in general, with its limitations: Assigning TCR associations to individual alleles was difficult when HLA alleles, especially DR and DQ, strongly co-occurred. Linkage disequilibrium might explain the correlated functional status among segregating V segments, but an unknown experimental factor could not be excluded. An association between a missense DCLRE1C variant and V-gene and J-gene trimming of TCR beta chains was found in a later genetic analysis and replicated in an independent cohort. In a later analysis, the rate of TCR association differed among HLA loci, with DRB1 alleles having the most associated TCRs and HLA-C alleles having the fewest. Presence/absence analyses assumed roughly uniform sequencing depth across donors, an assumption that may not hold. According to a later analysis, parvovirus B19, influenza, CMV and Epstein-Barr virus appeared linked to several top co-occurrence clusters. Some IMGT-functional V segments, including TRBV6-2 and TRBV6-3, could not be distinguished by the 87-base-pair reads and were therefore excluded. A later analysis associated roughly 17,000 TCR beta sequences with specific HLA alleles at a false discovery rate of 0.05. A further reported finding was that TCR beta sequences accurately predicted the HLA-A and HLA-B alleles for most subjects in the first cohort. Because some donors lacked HLA typing at each locus, the association tests relied only on the typed subset. The only immune exposure information available for the cohort was CMV serostatus. According to the authors, the approach could potentially be generalized to other disease states and immunological phenotypes. In a later analysis, HLA-associated TCR beta chains showed more clonal expansion and lower generation probabilities than non-associated chains that were equally common. The classifier was reported to diagnose cytomegalovirus status with high specificity and sensitivity in both the original and validation cohorts. A few of the identified cytomegalovirus-associated TCR beta chains were confirmed in vitro to be specific for cytomegalovirus antigens. A group of highly shared sequence variants was considered likely to be a technical artifact of the sequencing pipeline. In this cohort, only TCR beta chains were sequenced, and detectable features were limited by the absence of alpha or paired-chain data. In an earlier analysis of several hundred of the donors, most TCR beta V segments were observed in productive rearrangements about 87% or about 30% of the time, broadly matching IMGT annotations. Approximately 18 rarely observed V segments, including chromosome 9 orphons, were excluded from the earlier analysis of approximately 500 of the donors because counts were too low. The study listed approximately 160 TCR beta chains as associated with cytomegalovirus. While some public TCRs were present in many individuals, most TCR sequences turned up only very rarely across donors. A later analysis found that most CMV-associated TCR beta chains appeared HLA-restricted, with HLA associations seemingly driven largely by CMV exposure. According to a later genetic analysis, donors in an Asian-associated ancestry cluster had fewer N-insertions in productive TCRs than the approximately 700-donor mean.

Regarding this clone: There is no known antigen for this receptor. The record has no base qualities; no much larger clone is one base away.

Library preparation was by the immunoSEQ multiplex PCR assay. For the multiplex PCR, a mixture combining 60 forward primers for TCR Vbeta segments and 13 reverse primers for TCR Jbeta segments was used. Amplification of the CDR3 region of rearranged TCR beta genes was performed with a multiplex PCR assay on genomic DNA. On the Illumina HiSeq System, the amplified TCR beta libraries were sequenced as 87-base-pair reads. The original pipeline was this. Across the 500 to 750 repertoires, a later analysis counted 78 million or so unique TCR beta chains, around 10 million of which were shared by at least two donors. Raw reads were error-corrected and collapsed into unique sequences by a nearest-neighbor algorithm in which closely related sequences were merged to remove PCR and sequencing errors. CDR3 sequences were aligned to IMGT reference sequences to assign V, D and J gene segments. Each retained sequence needed at least a six-nucleotide match to both a V gene segment and a J gene segment. Rearrangements were classified as productive when the CDR3 lacked stop codons and remained in frame with V and J, and all other rearrangements were classified as non-productive. CDR3 was defined according to IMGT convention as the region running from the second conserved V-encoded cysteine to the conserved J-encoded phenylalanine. Sequences without an unambiguous match to a single V gene segment were excluded from the earlier analysis of about 600 of the donors. An earlier analysis of a few hundred of the donors called V segments functional above 56.7% productive rearrangements and segregating when the between-donor standard deviation exceeded 5%. A statistical classification framework was built to diagnose cytomegalovirus status from the catalog of TCR beta chain sequences. In a later analysis, TCR nucleotide sequences were compared against IMGT/GENE-DB human TR gene sequences so that V and J genes could be assigned. Using the TCRdist pipeline, a later analysis assigned CDR3 sequences along with most-parsimonious VDJ recombination scenarios. A later analysis defined each TCR beta chain by its CDR3 amino acid sequence plus V-gene family, and excluded reads lacking a unique V-gene family. As a way to deal with suspected cross-contamination and a sequencing artifact, a later analysis dropped nearly 600 nucleotide sequences that were highly shared and had low generation probability. For each public chain, a later analysis derived a clonal expansion index from normalized ranks of inferred template counts within each repertoire. In a later analysis, generation probabilities were computed using a VDJ recombination model fitted to out-of-frame rearrangements, and the results were checked against IGoR. In a later analysis, TCR-TCR, TCR-HLA and TCR-CMV co-occurrence was scored with hypergeometric tests, and a repertoire-size bias correction was applied to TCR pairs. In a later analysis, false discovery rates were estimated by permuting HLA or CMV assignments 20 times. In a later analysis, co-occurring TCRs were grouped using DBSCAN, with TCRdist sequence similarity added in when clustering inside HLA-allele-positive subsets. For co-occurrence clustering, repertoires with fewer than 30,000 or more than 120,000 public chains were excluded, along with roughly 5 repertoires with anomalous nucleotide sharing. Here the immuneACCESS table is served through TCRdb, limited to in-frame sequences with V and J called. Missing clones are a known gap in these copies; in checked studies unresolved V genes cover under half, and the rest lacks a known reason. From that table come the V and J calls and clone size; the DNA was used to work out D and trimming. This sample has some 150,000 clones in its table, and around nine tenths of those were observed once. Of the sample, 0.7% to 1% falls within the top ten clones.

In total, just over 650 healthy bone marrow donors made up the cohort. All cohort members were sampled while nominally healthy, although unrecorded immune exposures were likely present. The donor tested CMV seronegative, placing the donor among the approximately 400 seronegative members of the cohort. Each donor provided a peripheral blood sample, and peripheral blood mononuclear cells were used for TCR beta sequencing. Genomic DNA extraction from the blood cell samples was performed with the Qiagen DNeasy Blood Extraction Kit. Its CDR3 holds 15 amino acids, cysteine through phenylalanine. Just the 45-base CDR3 DNA is kept, in frame starting at base 1. Compared with germline, V lacks 4 bases and J lacks 4 bases; bases without a gene match: 6. The germline V gene (reference sequence) supplies CDR1 SEHNR and CDR2 FQNEAQ.

The rearrangement combines TRBV7-9 with TRBJ2-5; TRBD2 lines up with 10 middle nucleotides. This TCR was sampled from a woman between 25 and 40 years old in good health and CMV-seronegative. Sequenced input: PBMCs. The DNA sequence follows: TGTGCCAGCAGCTCGCCCCTAGCGGGGGCAGAGACCCAGTACTTC. Its translation is CASSSPLAGAETQYF. This CDR3, with the reference TRBV7-9 and TRBJ2-5 proteins standing in past its ends, gives the full variable domain DTGVSQNPRHKITKRGQNVTFRCDPISEHNRLYWYRQTLGQGPEFLTYFQNEAQLEKSRLLSDRFSAERPKGSFSTLEIQRTEQGDSAMYLCASSSPLAGAETQYFGPGTRLLVL.